A selection of T cell receptor beta chains follows, all from one sample in a study of T cells in Graves' hyperthyroidism and ophthalmopathy. From the multiplex PCR reads, TCRdb called clonotypes with MiXCR, one entry per CDR3 protein. This table has around 340,000 distinct CDR3 sequences, 15% to 20% appearing once. Sequencing was performed on blood. The source is a woman between 50 and 59 years old with Graves' hyperthyroidism. Each CDR3 is given with its conserved first and last residue. The D gene is left open where the match is weak. The size entry is marked missing in some rows and otherwise reads once, few, many or a size class.

cdr3_aa	cdr3_nt	j_call	d_call	clone_size	v_call
CASSRNNEQFF	TGTGCCAGCTCTCGCAACAATGAGCAGTTCTTC	TRBJ2-1	.	many	TRBV18
CASSWDRDIGELFF	TGTGCCAGCAGCTGGGACAGGGACATCGGGGAGCTGTTTTTT	TRBJ2-2	TRBD1	.	TRBV12-3/TRBV12-4
CASSQGGAYEQYF	TGCGCCAGCAGCCAAGGGGGGGCCTACGAGCAGTACTTC	TRBJ2-7	.	few	TRBV4-1
CASSPLGTSSGNTIYF	TGTGCCAGCAGCCCGCTCGGCACGAGCTCTGGAAACACCATATATTTT	TRBJ1-3	.	.	TRBV5-6
CASSSQLTDTQYF	TGTGCCAGCAGCTCGCAGCTGACAGATACGCAGTATTTT	TRBJ2-3	.	.	TRBV7-9
CASREGASNTGELFF	TGTGCCAGCAGGGAGGGCGCGTCGAACACCGGGGAGCTGTTTTTT	TRBJ2-2	.	few	TRBV7-3
CATSGFSRGEPQPNTGELFF	TGTGCCACCAGTGGTTTCTCGAGGGGGGAACCCCAACCGAACACCGGGGAGCTGTTTTTT	TRBJ2-2	.	.	TRBV24-1
CASSPGQGYSNQPQHF	TGTGCCAGCAGTCCAGGACAGGGGTATAGCAATCAGCCCCAGCATTTT	TRBJ1-5	TRBD1	few	TRBV27
CASSPQGLEAFF	TGTGCCAGCAGTCCCCAGGGTCTTGAAGCTTTCTTT	TRBJ1-1	.	.	TRBV27
CASTWGGSSGNTIYF	TGCGCCAGCACCTGGGGAGGGAGCTCTGGAAACACCATATATTTT	TRBJ1-3	.	few	TRBV5-1
CSAISGGPEQFF	TGCAGTGCTATATCTGGGGGGCCTGAGCAGTTCTTC	TRBJ2-1	.	.	TRBV20-1
CASSERTPNQPQHF	TGTGCCAGCAGTGAAAGGACACCAAATCAGCCCCAGCATTTT	TRBJ1-5	.	.	TRBV2
CASSFGGTLRNTIYF	TGTGCCAGCAGCTTCGGGGGTACGTTGCGAAACACCATATATTTT	TRBJ1-3	.	.	TRBV5-5
CASSLLAEGTGELFF	TGTGCCAGCTCACTCTTAGCGGAGGGCACCGGGGAGCTGTTTTTT	TRBJ2-2	.	.	TRBV18
CASSFPGLAGPAAFDEQFF	TGTGCCAGCAGCTTCCCGGGACTAGCGGGTCCGGCGGCATTCGATGAGCAGTTCTTC	TRBJ2-1	TRBD2	many	TRBV7-3
CASSYLGDSTFSGANVLTF	TGTGCCAGCAGCTACCTTGGGGACAGTACCTTCTCTGGGGCCAACGTCCTGACTTTC	TRBJ2-6	TRBD1	once	TRBV27
CASSLGSRTGAEQYF	TGCGCCAGCAGCTTGGGATCCCGGACAGGGGCCGAGCAGTACTTC	TRBJ2-7	TRBD1	.	TRBV5-1
CASSQAKGQSYEQYF	TGCGCCAGCAGCCAAGCCAAGGGGCAGTCCTACGAGCAGTACTTC	TRBJ2-7	.	.	TRBV4-1
CASSVGRGTDTQYF	TGTGCCAGCAGTGTGGGGCGGGGGACAGATACGCAGTATTTT	TRBJ2-3	TRBD2	many	TRBV2
CASSRRLAGANEQFF	TGTGCCAGCTCACGCAGGCTAGCGGGAGCTAATGAGCAGTTCTTC	TRBJ2-1	TRBD2	many	TRBV18
CASSIGGQPQHF	TGTGCCAGTAGTATAGGAGGACAGCCCCAGCATTTT	TRBJ1-5	.	few	TRBV19
CASSPVGGDEQFF	TGTGCCAGCAGTCCCGTCGGGGGGGATGAGCAGTTCTTC	TRBJ2-1	TRBD2	few	TRBV27
CASSQVGEPHGYTF	TGTGCCAGCAGCCAAGTCGGGGAACCCCATGGCTACACCTTC	TRBJ1-2	.	few	TRBV4-2
CSARDITGFPLETQYF	TGCAGTGCTAGAGATATCACAGGGTTTCCCCTAGAGACCCAGTACTTC	TRBJ2-5	.	.	TRBV20-1
CASTEGDTGELFF	TGTGCCAGCACCGAGGGGGACACCGGGGAGCTGTTTTTT	TRBJ2-2	.	many	TRBV6-5
CATSRVGAGGRDTQYF	TGTGCCACCAGCAGAGTAGGAGCGGGAGGGCGAGATACGCAGTATTTT	TRBJ2-3	TRBD2	.	TRBV15
CASSLAAGDDTQYF	TGCGCCAGCAGCTTGGCGGCCGGGGACGATACGCAGTATTTT	TRBJ2-3	.	few	TRBV5-1
CASSSGQVGLNEKLFF	TGTGCCAGCAGTTCGGGACAGGTCGGGCTTAATGAAAAACTGTTTTTT	TRBJ1-4	TRBD1	many	TRBV12-3/TRBV12-4
CASSSGQGHQETQYF	TGCGCCAGCAGCAGTGGACAGGGACACCAAGAGACCCAGTACTTC	TRBJ2-5	TRBD1	.	TRBV4-1
CASSQLGGGSRDTQYF	TGTGCCAGCAGCCAATTAGGGGGGGGCAGTAGGGATACGCAGTATTTT	TRBJ2-3	.	.	TRBV11-2
CASSLGQGGAYEQYF	TGTGCCAGCAGCTTAGGGCAGGGGGGGGCCTACGAGCAGTACTTC	TRBJ2-7	.	many	TRBV7-9
CASSPGTGNTIYF	TGTGCCAGCAGTCCCGGGACGGGAAACACCATATATTTT	TRBJ1-3	.	many	TRBV2
CASSQGGTGNSPLHF	TGTGCCAGCAGCCAAGGGGGAACAGGGAATTCACCCCTCCACTTT	TRBJ1-6	.	once	TRBV4-2
CASSTSSGRYQETQYF	TGTGCCAGCAGTACTTCTAGCGGGAGGTACCAAGAGACCCAGTACTTC	TRBJ2-5	TRBD2	many	TRBV28